The rows below give T cell receptor beta chains drawn from one sample of a study of regulatory T cells in long-lasting Graves disease. TCRdb redid the calling of the multiplex PCR reads with MiXCR, one entry per CDR3 protein. Here the sample spans 300,000 to 450,000 distinct CDR3 sequences, about 16% being singletons. The source was peripheral blood mononuclear cells (PBMCs), collected at new diagnosis, from a patient treated with antithyroid drugs. Receptors originate from a female donor with Graves disease. CDR3s include the opening cysteine and the closing phenylalanine or tryptophan. The D gene is left open where the match is weak. Clone size appears in some rows only: once, few, many, or a class for an expanded clone.

clone_size: many; v_call: TRBV5-5; d_call: -; cdr3_length: 18; j_call: TRBJ2-1; cdr3_nt: TGTGCCAGCAGCCAACGGACAGCCCAAGATTACTTAAACAATGAGCAGTTCTTC; cdr3_aa: CASSQRTAQDYLNNEQFF
clone_size: few; v_call: TRBV2; d_call: -; cdr3_length: 12; j_call: TRBJ2-7; cdr3_nt: TGTGCCAGCAGTGAGGGAATCGACGAGCAGTACTTC; cdr3_aa: CASSEGIDEQYF
clone_size: many; v_call: TRBV7-9; d_call: TRBD1; cdr3_length: 14; j_call: TRBJ1-1; cdr3_nt: TGTGCCAGCAGCTTCTCGGGGACAGGGGCTGAAGCTTTCTTT; cdr3_aa: CASSFSGTGAEAFF
clone_size: many; v_call: TRBV27; d_call: -; cdr3_length: 14; j_call: TRBJ2-5; cdr3_nt: TGTGCCAGCAGTCCCGGGTTTCGCGGGGAGACCCAGTACTTC; cdr3_aa: CASSPGFRGETQYF
clone_size: -; v_call: TRBV20-1; d_call: -; cdr3_length: 13; j_call: TRBJ2-4; cdr3_nt: TGCAGTAGCCTGACCCCGGCCAAAAACATTCAGTACTTC; cdr3_aa: CSSLTPAKNIQYF
clone_size: many; v_call: TRBV30; d_call: -; cdr3_length: 13; j_call: TRBJ2-7; cdr3_nt: TGTGCCTGGAGTCTCAAACAGGGTGACGAGCAGTACTTC; cdr3_aa: CAWSLKQGDEQYF
clone_size: many; v_call: TRBV30; d_call: -; cdr3_length: 12; j_call: TRBJ1-1; cdr3_nt: TGTGCCTGGAGTTTTCAGTACACTGAAGCTTTCTTT; cdr3_aa: CAWSFQYTEAFF
clone_size: few; v_call: TRBV11-2; d_call: -; cdr3_length: 12; j_call: TRBJ2-2; cdr3_nt: TGTGCCAGCGGCATCCACACCGGGGAGCTGTTTTTT; cdr3_aa: CASGIHTGELFF
clone_size: -; v_call: TRBV19; d_call: -; cdr3_length: 14; j_call: TRBJ1-4; cdr3_nt: TGTGCCAGTAGTGGGCCCAGGGAGAATGAAAAACTGTTTTTT; cdr3_aa: CASSGPRENEKLFF
clone_size: -; v_call: TRBV20-1; d_call: -; cdr3_length: 13; j_call: TRBJ1-2; cdr3_nt: TGCAGTGCTCCCTGGGACAAGTCCTATGGCTACACCTTC; cdr3_aa: CSAPWDKSYGYTF
clone_size: many; v_call: TRBV12-3/TRBV12-4; d_call: TRBD1; cdr3_length: 12; j_call: TRBJ1-1; cdr3_nt: TGTGCCAGTAAAGGGACAGGGGTCGGAGCTTTCTTT; cdr3_aa: CASKGTGVGAFF
clone_size: -; v_call: TRBV11-2; d_call: -; cdr3_length: 12; j_call: TRBJ1-2; cdr3_nt: TGTGCCAGCAGCGAAGGGGGTTTTGGCTACACCTTC; cdr3_aa: CASSEGGFGYTF
clone_size: many; v_call: TRBV6-1; d_call: TRBD1; cdr3_length: 18; j_call: TRBJ1-1; cdr3_nt: TGTGCCAGCAGTGAACGGGGATATGTGACAGGGACGGCCACTGAAGCTTTCTTT; cdr3_aa: CASSERGYVTGTATEAFF
clone_size: many; v_call: TRBV28; d_call: TRBD1; cdr3_length: 15; j_call: TRBJ2-1; cdr3_nt: TGTGCCAGCAGCTACCGGGACAGACCCTACAATGAGCAGTTCTTC; cdr3_aa: CASSYRDRPYNEQFF
clone_size: many; v_call: TRBV28; d_call: -; cdr3_length: 14; j_call: TRBJ2-2; cdr3_nt: TGTGCCAGCAGTTCTCTGGCTGGCACCGGGGAGCTGTTTTTT; cdr3_aa: CASSSLAGTGELFF
clone_size: many; v_call: TRBV9; d_call: -; cdr3_length: 15; j_call: TRBJ2-1; cdr3_nt: TGTGCCAGCAGCGTAGCGGATCTAACCTACAATGAGCAGTTCTTC; cdr3_aa: CASSVADLTYNEQFF
clone_size: -; v_call: TRBV3-1; d_call: TRBD2; cdr3_length: 15; j_call: TRBJ2-7; cdr3_nt: TGTGCCAGCAGCCCGGGACTAGCGGAAGTCTACGAGCAGTACTTC; cdr3_aa: CASSPGLAEVYEQYF
clone_size: many; v_call: TRBV7-9; d_call: TRBD2; cdr3_length: 16; j_call: TRBJ2-3; cdr3_nt: TGTGCCAGCAGCTTAGCGCTAGCGGGAGTCAGGGATACGCAGTATTTT; cdr3_aa: CASSLALAGVRDTQYF
clone_size: -; v_call: TRBV2; d_call: -; cdr3_length: 13; j_call: TRBJ1-6; cdr3_nt: TGTGCCAGCACGAAGGCTAATAATTCACCCCTCCACTTT; cdr3_aa: CASTKANNSPLHF
clone_size: -; v_call: TRBV7-2; d_call: TRBD2; cdr3_length: 16; j_call: TRBJ2-1; cdr3_nt: TGTGCCAGCAGCTTAGTCTTAGCGGGAGTGTTTGATGAGCAGTTCTTC; cdr3_aa: CASSLVLAGVFDEQFF
clone_size: -; v_call: TRBV28; d_call: -; cdr3_length: 15; j_call: TRBJ1-6; cdr3_nt: TGTGCCAGCAAGGGAATCCTCCTCCGAAATTCACCCCTCCACTTT; cdr3_aa: CASKGILLRNSPLHF
clone_size: many; v_call: TRBV2; d_call: -; cdr3_length: 14; j_call: TRBJ1-3; cdr3_nt: TGTGCCAGCAGTGTACAGATCCCTGGAAACACCATATATTTT; cdr3_aa: CASSVQIPGNTIYF
clone_size: -; v_call: TRBV7-2; d_call: TRBD1; cdr3_length: 15; j_call: TRBJ2-7; cdr3_nt: TGTGCCAGCAGCTCTGAGTGGGGGACAGGGAACGAGCAGTACTTC; cdr3_aa: CASSSEWGTGNEQYF
clone_size: many; v_call: TRBV7-9; d_call: TRBD2; cdr3_length: 16; j_call: TRBJ2-2; cdr3_nt: TGTGCCAGCAGCTCCGACCGGGAGGGACTACCCGGGGAGCTGTTTTTT; cdr3_aa: CASSSDREGLPGELFF
clone_size: -; v_call: TRBV6-1; d_call: -; cdr3_length: 12; j_call: TRBJ1-1; cdr3_nt: TGTGCCAACGAATCAGGGCGGACTGAAGCTTTCTTT; cdr3_aa: CANESGRTEAFF
clone_size: few; v_call: TRBV29-1; d_call: -; cdr3_length: 16; j_call: TRBJ2-2; cdr3_nt: TGCGGCGTCCAACGAACCGGGACCTTTGACACCGGGGAGCTGTTTTTT; cdr3_aa: CGVQRTGTFDTGELFF
clone_size: many; v_call: TRBV14; d_call: TRBD1; cdr3_length: 16; j_call: TRBJ2-5; cdr3_nt: TGTGCCAGCAGCCAGTCAACGGGACAGCTAATAGATCGTCGGTACTTC; cdr3_aa: CASSQSTGQLIDRRYF
clone_size: -; v_call: TRBV19; d_call: -; cdr3_length: 14; j_call: TRBJ1-1; cdr3_nt: TGTGCCAGTATCCCCCACAGCCAGAACACTGAAGCTTTCTTT; cdr3_aa: CASIPHSQNTEAFF
clone_size: many; v_call: TRBV5-1; d_call: TRBD1; cdr3_length: 14; j_call: TRBJ2-7; cdr3_nt: TGCGCCAGCAGCGAGGGACAGGGGATTGGCGAGCAGTACTTC; cdr3_aa: CASSEGQGIGEQYF
clone_size: few; v_call: TRBV18; d_call: TRBD2; cdr3_length: 15; j_call: TRBJ2-3; cdr3_nt: TGTGCCAGCTCACCAAGGCGGGAGGGCCGGGATACGCAGTATTTT; cdr3_aa: CASSPRREGRDTQYF
clone_size: -; v_call: TRBV7-9; d_call: -; cdr3_length: 12; j_call: TRBJ1-1; cdr3_nt: TGTGCCAGCAGCTTACGGACGATTGAAGCTTTCTTT; cdr3_aa: CASSLRTIEAFF
clone_size: many; v_call: TRBV24-1; d_call: -; cdr3_length: 14; j_call: TRBJ2-1; cdr3_nt: TGTGCCACCAGTGGGACAGACTCCTACAATGAGCAGTTCTTC; cdr3_aa: CATSGTDSYNEQFF
clone_size: many; v_call: TRBV7-2; d_call: -; cdr3_length: 14; j_call: TRBJ2-7; cdr3_nt: TGTGCCAGCAGCTTGGGGACTTTGATCTACGAGCAGTACTTC; cdr3_aa: CASSLGTLIYEQYF
clone_size: few; v_call: TRBV5-1; d_call: TRBD2; cdr3_length: 15; j_call: TRBJ2-5; cdr3_nt: TGCGCCAGCAGCTCCCAAGCGGGGGGTCAAGAGACCCAGTACTTC; cdr3_aa: CASSSQAGGQETQYF
clone_size: many; v_call: TRBV24-1; d_call: -; cdr3_length: 12; j_call: TRBJ2-1; cdr3_nt: TGTGCCACCAGTGATGCAGGGTTTTCACAGTTCTTC; cdr3_aa: CATSDAGFSQFF
clone_size: many; v_call: TRBV7-2; d_call: TRBD1; cdr3_length: 15; j_call: TRBJ2-3; cdr3_nt: TGTGCCAGCAGCTTCTTGACAGGGGGCACAGATACGCAGTATTTT; cdr3_aa: CASSFLTGGTDTQYF
clone_size: many; v_call: TRBV12-3/TRBV12-4; d_call: -; cdr3_length: 15; j_call: TRBJ1-3; cdr3_nt: TGTGCCAGCAACCAGGACCTTCTCTCTGGAAACACCATATATTTT; cdr3_aa: CASNQDLLSGNTIYF